What follows is one T cell receptor beta chain and its context. The data stem from a study of blood T cell repertoires in COVID-19. Libraries were prepared by immunoSEQ multiplex PCR; TCRdb keeps only in-frame clonotypes and omits some of them. The repertoire holds approximately 250,000 clones, with about 87% as singletons. This TCR was recovered from a woman between 40 and 55 years old with acute COVID-19. The sequencing input was PBMCs or T cells enriched from blood (not recorded which).

The CDR3 bases are TGCGCCAGCAGCCGGGTAATGGAGGGAGATACGCAGTATTTT. Translated: CASSRVMEGDTQYF. The V call is TRBV4-3, the J call TRBJ2-3, with D tentatively TRBD2 (6 bases). The CDR3 has 14 residues. V lost 4 bases and J lost 5, with 13 bases in between. Germline V CDR1 and CDR2: LGHNA, YSLEER.